These T cell receptor beta chains were read from a single sample in a study of T-cell memory formation after mild COVID-19. TCRdb re-called the 5' RACE reads with MiXCR, one entry per CDR3 protein. Of about 200,000 distinct CDR3 sequences in the sample, over 9% were seen once. The sequenced sample consisted of PBMCs or a T cell subset sorted from them (not recorded which). The receptors were gathered from a man in his late teens or twenties who had mild COVID-19 (a few samples of this study predate the infection). Cell type and time point are not known. CDR3s include the opening cysteine and the closing phenylalanine or tryptophan. The order of the fields is CDR3 DNA, CDR3 protein, clone size, J gene, V gene, D gene. The D gene is left open where the match is weak. The listing skips clone size in some rows; elsewhere it reads once, few, many or a size class.

CDR3 DNA: TGCGCCAGCAGCTTGGCGCCAGGGGCCTTCCATGTTAATGAGCAGTTCTTC
CDR3 protein: CASSLAPGAFHVNEQFF
clone size: many
J gene: TRBJ2-1
V gene: TRBV5-1
D gene: NA

CDR3 DNA: TGCGCCAGCAGTCAACGGGGGGTTGTAGTAGAGACCCAGTACTTC
CDR3 protein: CASSQRGVVVETQYF
clone size: many
J gene: TRBJ2-5
V gene: TRBV23-1
D gene: TRBD2

CDR3 DNA: TGTGCCAGCAGCCAACAGGCGAGCACAGATACGCAGTATTTT
CDR3 protein: CASSQQASTDTQYF
clone size: many
J gene: TRBJ2-3
V gene: TRBV3-1
D gene: NA

CDR3 DNA: TGTGCCAGCAGTTTAGGGCGGTCTGGGGATACGCAGTATTTT
CDR3 protein: CASSLGRSGDTQYF
clone size: few
J gene: TRBJ2-3
V gene: TRBV12-3/TRBV12-4
D gene: NA

CDR3 DNA: TGTGCCAGCAGTGAATTATGGACGGACCGTAGCACAGATACGCAGTATTTT
CDR3 protein: CASSELWTDRSTDTQYF
clone size: few
J gene: TRBJ2-3
V gene: TRBV2
D gene: NA

CDR3 DNA: TGTGCCAGCAGTTATTCCGGGACTGGAATTTGGCAGCCCCAGCATTTT
CDR3 protein: CASSYSGTGIWQPQHF
clone size: NA
J gene: TRBJ1-5
V gene: TRBV6-5
D gene: NA

CDR3 DNA: TGTGCCAGCAGCTTTCCGCAGGGGGATGCAGATACGCAGTATTTT
CDR3 protein: CASSFPQGDADTQYF
clone size: few
J gene: TRBJ2-3
V gene: TRBV5-4
D gene: TRBD1

CDR3 DNA: TGTGCCAGCAGCCCCGGGAGGATGGGGGCCTACGAGCAGTACTTC
CDR3 protein: CASSPGRMGAYEQYF
clone size: few
J gene: TRBJ2-7
V gene: TRBV11-2
D gene: TRBD2

CDR3 DNA: TGTGCCAGCAGCTTACTCGGGGGGGCCCCTGGGGAGCAGTACTTC
CDR3 protein: CASSLLGGAPGEQYF
clone size: NA
J gene: TRBJ2-7
V gene: TRBV7-6
D gene: TRBD2

CDR3 DNA: TGTGCCAGCAGCTTAAGTGTGGGACAGGGGTTGAATGAGCAGTTCTTC
CDR3 protein: CASSLSVGQGLNEQFF
clone size: many
J gene: TRBJ2-1
V gene: TRBV7-9
D gene: TRBD1

CDR3 DNA: TGTGCCAGCGGGCGGCGGGGAAATGAAAAACTGTTTTTT
CDR3 protein: CASGRRGNEKLFF
clone size: few
J gene: TRBJ1-4
V gene: TRBV2
D gene: NA

CDR3 DNA: TGTGCCAGCAGCCCGGCGCCAGGGTCCTACGAGCAGTACTTC
CDR3 protein: CASSPAPGSYEQYF
clone size: many
J gene: TRBJ2-7
V gene: TRBV7-6
D gene: NA

CDR3 DNA: TGCAGTGCTAGTAGCGACCTTAACTATGGCTACACCTTC
CDR3 protein: CSASSDLNYGYTF
clone size: many
J gene: TRBJ1-2
V gene: TRBV20-1
D gene: NA

CDR3 DNA: TGTGCCACCAGTGCCCAGGGAAACACCGGGGAGCTGTTTTTT
CDR3 protein: CATSAQGNTGELFF
clone size: NA
J gene: TRBJ2-2
V gene: TRBV24-1
D gene: NA

CDR3 DNA: TGCGCCAGCAGCCCGGACCAGGACTTGGGTGAGACCCAGTACTTC
CDR3 protein: CASSPDQDLGETQYF
clone size: NA
J gene: TRBJ2-5
V gene: TRBV5-1
D gene: NA

CDR3 DNA: TGTGCCAGCAGCTTAGATCGGACGGTACGCAGCACAGATACGCAGTATTTT
CDR3 protein: CASSLDRTVRSTDTQYF
clone size: many
J gene: TRBJ2-3
V gene: TRBV11-2
D gene: NA

CDR3 DNA: TGTGCCACCGGGGACAGGGTTAGTGATGAGCAGTTCTTC
CDR3 protein: CATGDRVSDEQFF
clone size: many
J gene: TRBJ2-1
V gene: TRBV24-1
D gene: TRBD1

CDR3 DNA: TGTGCCAGCAGTACCGGGGGAGATACGCAGTATTTT
CDR3 protein: CASSTGGDTQYF
clone size: few
J gene: TRBJ2-3
V gene: TRBV6-5
D gene: NA

CDR3 DNA: TGTGCCAGCCGGGACAGCTTGAGCTATGGCTACACCTTC
CDR3 protein: CASRDSLSYGYTF
clone size: NA
J gene: TRBJ1-2
V gene: TRBV10-3
D gene: TRBD1

CDR3 DNA: TGCGCCAGCAGCTTCCTCGGGGCAGAGAGTAATTCACCCCTCCACTTT
CDR3 protein: CASSFLGAESNSPLHF
clone size: NA
J gene: TRBJ1-6
V gene: TRBV4-1
D gene: NA

CDR3 DNA: TGCGCCAGCAGCTGGGGGGGCGAGCAGTACTTC
CDR3 protein: CASSWGGEQYF
clone size: few
J gene: TRBJ2-7
V gene: TRBV5-1
D gene: TRBD2

CDR3 DNA: TGTGCCATCAGCTCAGGAACTAATGAAAAACTGTTTTTT
CDR3 protein: CAISSGTNEKLFF
clone size: NA
J gene: TRBJ1-4
V gene: TRBV10-3
D gene: NA

CDR3 DNA: TGTGCCAGCAGTTATGGTCATACTGAAGCTTTCTTT
CDR3 protein: CASSYGHTEAFF
clone size: few
J gene: TRBJ1-1
V gene: TRBV12-3/TRBV12-4
D gene: NA

CDR3 DNA: TGTGCCAGCAAAACTGACCACGCCACCTACGAGCAGTACTTC
CDR3 protein: CASKTDHATYEQYF
clone size: few
J gene: TRBJ2-7
V gene: TRBV6-5
D gene: NA

CDR3 DNA: TGTGCCAGCAGTAAAACTAGCGTGGCAGATACGCAGTATTTT
CDR3 protein: CASSKTSVADTQYF
clone size: few
J gene: TRBJ2-3
V gene: TRBV2
D gene: TRBD2

CDR3 DNA: TGTGCCAGCAACAAACCCGGCAGGGGCTCTTACAATGAGCAGTTCTTC
CDR3 protein: CASNKPGRGSYNEQFF
clone size: NA
J gene: TRBJ2-1
V gene: TRBV6-5
D gene: NA

CDR3 DNA: TGTGCCAGCAGTAAGACAGGGGAGGCTGGCTACACCTTC
CDR3 protein: CASSKTGEAGYTF
clone size: many
J gene: TRBJ1-2
V gene: TRBV7-9
D gene: TRBD1

CDR3 DNA: TGTGCCATCAGAGGGAGTAGCGGGGGGAATGAGCAGTTCTTC
CDR3 protein: CAIRGSSGGNEQFF
clone size: NA
J gene: TRBJ2-1
V gene: TRBV10-3
D gene: TRBD2

CDR3 DNA: TGCGCCAGCAGCCACAGGGATGGCACTGAAGCTTTCTTT
CDR3 protein: CASSHRDGTEAFF
clone size: few
J gene: TRBJ1-1
V gene: TRBV4-3
D gene: NA

CDR3 DNA: TGTGCCAGCAGCTACCGGACCAGGGTAGGAGCTTTCTTT
CDR3 protein: CASSYRTRVGAFF
clone size: few
J gene: TRBJ1-1
V gene: TRBV5-6
D gene: NA

CDR3 DNA: TGTGCCAGCAGCTCCCGACAGGGTCGGGCTTTCTTT
CDR3 protein: CASSSRQGRAFF
clone size: many
J gene: TRBJ1-1
V gene: TRBV7-3
D gene: TRBD1

CDR3 DNA: TGCAGCGTTGCTGCGAGGGCAGATACCGGGGAGCTGTTTTTT
CDR3 protein: CSVAARADTGELFF
clone size: many
J gene: TRBJ2-2
V gene: TRBV29-1
D gene: NA

CDR3 DNA: TGTGCCAGCAGCTTAAGGATGGGTAGCGGGGGATGGGGGAATACGCAGTATTTT
CDR3 protein: CASSLRMGSGGWGNTQYF
clone size: NA
J gene: TRBJ2-3
V gene: TRBV7-2
D gene: TRBD2

CDR3 DNA: TGTGCCACCAGCGAAACCGGGACAGGGGTTGCAGATACGCAGTATTTT
CDR3 protein: CATSETGTGVADTQYF
clone size: NA
J gene: TRBJ2-3
V gene: TRBV24-1
D gene: TRBD1

CDR3 DNA: TGCAGTGCTAGGCCCTTCAGGGGCCAAGAGACCCAGTACTTC
CDR3 protein: CSARPFRGQETQYF
clone size: NA
J gene: TRBJ2-5
V gene: TRBV20-1
D gene: NA

CDR3 DNA: TGTGCCAGCTCATCCTCGAGGGACACTGAAGCTTTCTTT
CDR3 protein: CASSSSRDTEAFF
clone size: NA
J gene: TRBJ1-1
V gene: TRBV18
D gene: NA

CDR3 DNA: TGTGCCAGCACCTCGGGGGGGCGGAGTGAGCAGTTCTTC
CDR3 protein: CASTSGGRSEQFF
clone size: NA
J gene: TRBJ2-1
V gene: TRBV12-3/TRBV12-4
D gene: TRBD2

CDR3 DNA: TGTGCCAGCGGCCTGACGGGCACAGATACGCAGTATTTT
CDR3 protein: CASGLTGTDTQYF
clone size: many
J gene: TRBJ2-3
V gene: TRBV28
D gene: NA

CDR3 DNA: TGTGCCAGCAACAGCGGGGGGCCCATAGCCAAAAACATTCAGTACTTC
CDR3 protein: CASNSGGPIAKNIQYF
clone size: NA
J gene: TRBJ2-4
V gene: TRBV11-2
D gene: TRBD2

CDR3 DNA: TGTGCCAGCAGTTTATCCCAGACCAATTTGATGAACACTGAAGCTTTCTTT
CDR3 protein: CASSLSQTNLMNTEAFF
clone size: many
J gene: TRBJ1-1
V gene: TRBV28
D gene: NA

CDR3 DNA: TGTGCCAGCAGCCGCCTAGGGAGCTCCTACAATGAGCAGTTCTTC
CDR3 protein: CASSRLGSSYNEQFF
clone size: NA
J gene: TRBJ2-1
V gene: TRBV5-8
D gene: NA

CDR3 DNA: TGTGCCAGCAGCTTAGATTTTAGCGGGAACCCCCGGGGTACGCAGTATTTT
CDR3 protein: CASSLDFSGNPRGTQYF
clone size: few
J gene: TRBJ2-3
V gene: TRBV11-2
D gene: TRBD2

CDR3 DNA: TGTGCCAGCAGCTTAATCCCAAACACTGAAGCTTTCTTT
CDR3 protein: CASSLIPNTEAFF
clone size: few
J gene: TRBJ1-1
V gene: TRBV11-2
D gene: NA

CDR3 DNA: TGTGCCAGCAGCCACGAACAGGGGGCACGGAGTGAAAAACTGTTTTTT
CDR3 protein: CASSHEQGARSEKLFF
clone size: many
J gene: TRBJ1-4
V gene: TRBV4-2
D gene: TRBD1

CDR3 DNA: TGCGCCAGCAGCTTTGATTTGAGGAACACTGAAGCTTTCTTT
CDR3 protein: CASSFDLRNTEAFF
clone size: NA
J gene: TRBJ1-1
V gene: TRBV5-1
D gene: NA

CDR3 DNA: TGTGCCAGCAGCCAGGGGAGGGACAGGGACTATGGCTACACCTTC
CDR3 protein: CASSQGRDRDYGYTF
clone size: NA
J gene: TRBJ1-2
V gene: TRBV7-9
D gene: TRBD1

CDR3 DNA: TGCAGTGCAGTAGGACCCCTCTTGGGCCAAGAGACCCAGTACTTC
CDR3 protein: CSAVGPLLGQETQYF
clone size: few
J gene: TRBJ2-5
V gene: TRBV20-1
D gene: NA

CDR3 DNA: TGTGCCACCAGCACCGGACTAGCGGGGAGCACAGATACGCAGTATTTT
CDR3 protein: CATSTGLAGSTDTQYF
clone size: NA
J gene: TRBJ2-3
V gene: TRBV15
D gene: TRBD2

CDR3 DNA: TGCAGTGCTAGAGACTACCTACAGGAAATTTCTCGCAGGGGCAATCAGCCCCAGCATTTT
CDR3 protein: CSARDYLQEISRRGNQPQHF
clone size: many
J gene: TRBJ1-5
V gene: TRBV20-1
D gene: NA

CDR3 DNA: TGCAGTGCTGAGCCAGTCTATGGCTACACCTTC
CDR3 protein: CSAEPVYGYTF
clone size: few
J gene: TRBJ1-2
V gene: TRBV20-1
D gene: NA

CDR3 DNA: TGTGCCAGCAGTACGACAGGGGGGATAGACATTCAGTACTTC
CDR3 protein: CASSTTGGIDIQYF
clone size: NA
J gene: TRBJ2-4
V gene: TRBV2
D gene: TRBD1

CDR3 DNA: TGTGCCAGCAGCATGGGCAGAAACAAAGAGACCCAGTACTTC
CDR3 protein: CASSMGRNKETQYF
clone size: few
J gene: TRBJ2-5
V gene: TRBV7-3
D gene: NA

CDR3 DNA: TGTGCCAGCAGTTCCTCAGGGGCCACAGATACGCAGTATTTT
CDR3 protein: CASSSSGATDTQYF
clone size: few
J gene: TRBJ2-3
V gene: TRBV12-3/TRBV12-4
D gene: NA

CDR3 DNA: TGTGCCAGCAGTTACTCGACCCGGTCCTATGGCTACACCTTC
CDR3 protein: CASSYSTRSYGYTF
clone size: few
J gene: TRBJ1-2
V gene: TRBV6-6
D gene: NA

CDR3 DNA: TGTGCCAGCAGATCACTACAGGGCAATCAGCCCCAGCATTTT
CDR3 protein: CASRSLQGNQPQHF
clone size: many
J gene: TRBJ1-5
V gene: TRBV6-2/TRBV6-3
D gene: NA

CDR3 DNA: TGCGCCAGCAGCTACTCGGACGGTGGCACAGATACGCAGTATTTT
CDR3 protein: CASSYSDGGTDTQYF
clone size: NA
J gene: TRBJ2-3
V gene: TRBV5-1
D gene: NA

CDR3 DNA: TGTGCCAGCAGCTCACTAGACAATGAGCAGTTCTTC
CDR3 protein: CASSSLDNEQFF
clone size: NA
J gene: TRBJ2-1
V gene: TRBV5-4
D gene: NA

CDR3 DNA: TGCGCCAGCAGCCAAGGGGGGTTTGGGGTAAGCAATCAGCCCCAGCATTTT
CDR3 protein: CASSQGGFGVSNQPQHF
clone size: NA
J gene: TRBJ1-5
V gene: TRBV4-1
D gene: NA